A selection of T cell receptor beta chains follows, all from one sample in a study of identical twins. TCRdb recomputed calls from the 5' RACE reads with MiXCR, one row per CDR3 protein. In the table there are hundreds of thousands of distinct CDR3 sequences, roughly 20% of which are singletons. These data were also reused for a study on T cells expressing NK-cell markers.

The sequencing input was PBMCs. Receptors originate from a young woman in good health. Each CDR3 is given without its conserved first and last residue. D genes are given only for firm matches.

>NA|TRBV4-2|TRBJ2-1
ASSQHRGARQF
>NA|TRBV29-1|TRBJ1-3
SVGLRAGNTIY
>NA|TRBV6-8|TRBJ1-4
ASSYIWSEKLF
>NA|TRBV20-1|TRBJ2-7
SANGGASYEQY
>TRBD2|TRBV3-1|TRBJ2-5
ASSSPRKRGGRETQY
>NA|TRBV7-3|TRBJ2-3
ASSSEVVKGVYTQY
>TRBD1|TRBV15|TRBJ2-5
ATSRQGIIETQY
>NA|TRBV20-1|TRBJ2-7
SAPRQGRAYEQY
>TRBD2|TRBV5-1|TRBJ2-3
ASSFLGLAAADTQY
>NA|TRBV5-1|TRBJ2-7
ASSQELDWTYEQY
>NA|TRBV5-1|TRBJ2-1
ASSLGSREFKNEQF
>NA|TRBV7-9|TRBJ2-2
ASSLAAAAGELF
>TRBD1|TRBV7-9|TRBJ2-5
ASSLEVRGSLVQY
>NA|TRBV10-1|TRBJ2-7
ASSGTATSYEQY
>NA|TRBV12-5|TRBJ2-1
ASGLAYNEQF
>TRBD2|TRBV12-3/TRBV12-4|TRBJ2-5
ASSGLARETQY
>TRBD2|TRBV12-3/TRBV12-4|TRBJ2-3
ASSFGGGFGTDTQY
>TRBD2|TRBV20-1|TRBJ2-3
SARWASSGADTQY
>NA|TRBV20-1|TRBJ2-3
SASFGGRGGTDTQY
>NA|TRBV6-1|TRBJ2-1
ASSEVPDGYNEQF
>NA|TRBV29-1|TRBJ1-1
SVSLGGNTEAF
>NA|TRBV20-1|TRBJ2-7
SARDPNLRRESSYEQY
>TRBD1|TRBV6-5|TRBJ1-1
ASSYWRTGTEAF
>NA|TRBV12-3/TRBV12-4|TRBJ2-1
ASTWYNEQF
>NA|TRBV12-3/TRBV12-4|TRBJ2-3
ASSFDFPTQY
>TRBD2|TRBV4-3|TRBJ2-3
ASSPNGASGRIADTQY
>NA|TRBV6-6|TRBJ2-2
ASRGPVGELF
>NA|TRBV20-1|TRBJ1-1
SARDSGWAEAF
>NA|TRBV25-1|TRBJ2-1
ASSGAGEYNEQF
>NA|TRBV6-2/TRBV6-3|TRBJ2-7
ASSYDGTRRGEQY
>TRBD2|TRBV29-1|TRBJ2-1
SVVLAGNSYNEQF